The 17 T cell receptor beta chains given below trace back to one sample, sequenced in a study of PD-1 blockade in classical Hodgkin lymphoma (TCRdb year 2020). Library preparation was by the immunoSEQ multiplex PCR assay. Here the immuneACCESS table is served through TCRdb, limited to in-frame sequences with V and J called. Missing clones are a known gap in these copies; in checked studies unresolved V genes cover under half, and the rest lacks a known reason. The sample table shows roughly 60,000 clones, and 75% to 95% are seen once. Clones ranked in the top ten supply about 9.4% of the sample. Interpreted using the paper, the time point label stands for: cycle 4 day 1 (C4D1), after six to seven weeks of nivolumab. Every trial patient had relapsed after autologous stem cell transplantation, and cohorts A, B and C differed in prior brentuximab vedotin exposure. The starting material was peripheral blood mononuclear cells (PBMCs), obtained before the fourth cycle of nivolumab. The origin of the receptors is a human donor with classical Hodgkin lymphoma.

This clone was observed a single time. This chain connects TRBV19 to TRBJ1-1, with 9 bases aligning to TRBD1. CDR1 and CDR2 from the germline V gene are LNHDA and SQIVND (reference sequence). V lost 7 bases to trimming and J lost 6 bases; unmatched junction nucleotides: 3. This CDR3 region has 12 residues. CDR3 protein: CASMGDRAEAFF. In nucleotides, the CDR3 is TGTGCCAGTATGGGGGACAGGGCTGAAGCTTTCTTT.

The V call is TRBV30, the J call TRBJ2-7; D ambiguous. The germline V gene encodes CDR1 GTSNPN and CDR2 SVGIG (reference sequence). V was trimmed by 2 bases and J by 6 bases, leaving 20 bases between them. The CDR3 covers 15 residues. This CDR3 reads CAWSFTGSTVGEQYF. The CDR3 nucleotides are TGTGCCTGGAGTTTTACCGGGTCCACCGTTGGCGAGCAGTACTTC.

The V call is TRBV18, the J call TRBJ1-5; D is unresolved. The CDR3 consists of 19 residues. The V gene's germline CDR1 is KGHSH and CDR2 LQKENI. Trimming shortened V by 3 bases and J by 0 bases, and 21 bases separated the two germline ends. The CDR3 region is CASSPSDLLGSYSNQPQHF. CDR3 nucleotide sequence: TGTGCCAGCTCACCGAGCGACCTGCTAGGCTCATATAGCAATCAGCCCCAGCATTTT.

The gene calls are TRBV14 and TRBJ2-1, with TRBD2 identical over 12 bases. Germline CDR1 is SGHDN and CDR2 is FVKESK. Trimming at V came to 6 bases and at J to 7 bases, leaving 7 bases not matched to a gene. The CDR3 length is 15 residues. CDR3 amino acids: CASRPTSGGWNEQFF. The CDR3 DNA reads as TGTGCCAGCAGGCCGACTAGCGGGGGTTGGAATGAGCAGTTCTTC.

V is TRBV2 and J is TRBJ1-2; 8 bases are shared with TRBD1. Germline-derived CDR1 and CDR2 are SNHLY and FYNNEI. Trimming took 6 bases from V and 7 from J; bases not matched to a gene: 10. This CDR3 has 14 amino acids. In DNA form, the CDR3 reads TGTGCCAGCAGCTGGGGACAGGTGGGGCTTGGCTACACCTTC. This translates into CASSWGQVGLGYTF.

This clone was detected only once. The gene calls are TRBV2 and TRBJ2-2, with 10 bases matching TRBD2. Germline V gives CDR1 SNHLY, CDR2 FYNNEI. This CDR3 spans 18 amino acids. The ends lost 3 bases at V and 4 bases at J; junction bases unmatched: 11. In DNA form, the CDR3 reads TGTGCCAGCAGTGAGATTAGCGGGGGGCCAATAAGCACCGGGGAGCTGTTTTTT. Translated: CASSEISGGPISTGELFF.

The V gene is TRBV27, the J gene TRBJ2-7; TRBD1 matches 7 bases. The CDR3 has 15 amino acids. The trim removed 2 bases at V and 2 bases at J, leaving 6 bases unmatched. CDR1 MNHEY and CDR2 SMNVEV come from the germline V gene (reference sequence). The CDR3 coding sequence is TGTGCCAGCAGTTTAGGACAGGATACCACCTACGAGCAGTACTTC. It codes for CASSLGQDTTYEQYF.

A few counts support this clone. V and J are TRBV30 and TRBJ1-5; the D is unclear. Germline values: CDR1 GTSNPN, CDR2 SVGIG (reference sequence). V dropped 8 bases and J dropped 6 bases, with 5 bases sitting between them. The CDR3 sequence is 9 residues long. The CDR3 protein is CAAGQPQHF. The DNA for the CDR3 is TGTGCCGCGGGTCAGCCCCAGCATTTT.

This rearrangement joins TRBV10-3 to TRBJ1-3; D is perhaps TRBD1 (5 bases). Germline V gene lookup returns CDR1 ENHRY and CDR2 SYGVKD. This CDR3 has 13 amino acids. The ends were cut back, 6 bases at V and 11 bases at J, with 17 bases in the middle. The CDR3 DNA reads TGTGCCATCAGGGTCTCGGACGGGGCGGCCATATATTTT. Protein sequence: CAIRVSDGAAIYF.

The chain couples TRBV11-2 to TRBJ2-7; D uncertain. The CDR3 sequence is 11 residues long. The germline V gene encodes CDR1 SGHAT and CDR2 FQNNGV. Trimming shortened V by 5 bases and J by 4 bases, and 6 bases separated the two germline ends. CDR3 sequence reads: CASSPLYEQYF. The CDR3 DNA follows: TGTGCCAGCAGCCCCCTATACGAGCAGTACTTC.

The chain has TRBV4-1 and TRBJ1-4; the match to TRBD1 covers 9 bases. J gave up 6 bases and V 4 bases, and 9 bases lay outside the gene matches. The V gene's germline CDR1 is MGHRA and CDR2 YSYEKL. The CDR3 has 16 residues. CDR3 residues: CASSRRDRAIDEKLFF. The DNA for the CDR3 is TGCGCCAGCAGCCGCAGGGACAGGGCTATTGATGAAAAACTGTTTTTT.

This chain's CDR3 is CASSLTSGGAFQETQYF. The CDR3 bases are TGCGCCAGCAGCCTTACTAGCGGGGGGGCTTTCCAAGAGACCCAGTACTTC. The chain carries TRBV5-1 and TRBJ2-5; 13 bases fit TRBD2. There are 17 residues in the CDR3. Looked up from germline, CDR1 is SGHRS and CDR2 is YFSETQ. With V trimmed by 4 bases and J by 1 base, 7 bases remained unmatched.

This rearrangement joins TRBV7-2 to TRBJ2-3; TRBD1 aligns across 7 bases. The CDR3 totals 12 residues. The germline CDR1 and CDR2 sequences are SGHTA and FQGNSA. V trimming: 11 bases; J trimming: 2 bases; junction bases outside the gene matches: 4. CDR3 region: CAGGQYTDTQYF. The CDR3 DNA sequence: TGTGCCGGGGGACAGTACACAGATACGCAGTATTTT.

This chain connects TRBV6-1 to TRBJ2-3, with D tentatively TRBD1 (5 bases). The CDR3 has 16 residues. V lost 1 base, J lost 0 bases, and 11 bases lay in between. CDR1 is MNHNS and CDR2 is SASEGT in the germline V gene. CDR3 residues: CASSEDQGRSTDTQYF. CDR3 sequence (DNA): TGTGCCAGCAGTGAAGATCAGGGCCGGAGCACAGATACGCAGTATTTT.

This sequence joins TRBV13 and TRBJ1-5; D unclear. Germline values: CDR1 PRHDT, CDR2 FYEKMQ (reference sequence). Trimming took 0 bases from V and 2 from J, leaving 5 bases between them. The CDR3 has 14 amino acids. CDR3 residues: CASSLGFRNQPQHF. Here the CDR3 DNA reads TGTGCCAGCAGCTTAGGGTTTCGCAATCAGCCCCAGCATTTT.

The genes are TRBV15 and TRBJ1-5, with D unclear. The CDR3 runs 15 residues. The V and J ends lost 0 bases and 0 bases respectively, with 6 bases between them. Germline CDR1 and CDR2: LNHNV and YYDKDF (reference sequence). The CDR3: CATSRESNSNQPQHF. CDR3 nucleotides: TGTGCCACCAGCAGAGAAAGCAATAGCAATCAGCCCCAGCATTTT.

This chain connects TRBV5-1 to TRBJ2-2; D is perhaps TRBD2 (5 bases). Trimming shortened V by 0 bases and J by 0 bases, and 6 bases separated the two germline ends. Looked up from germline, CDR1 is SGHRS and CDR2 is YFSETQ. There are 15 residues in the CDR3. The CDR3 DNA sequence: TGCGCCAGCAGCTTGGAGCGGACGAACACCGGGGAGCTGTTTTTT. Its protein product is CASSLERTNTGELFF.